The T cell receptor beta chain under discussion was sequenced for a study of cytomegalovirus exposure and HLA in healthy donors. Study details: An earlier analysis found under 130 million unique TCR beta sequences from 150 million to 200 million T cells. The study's early data release held tens of millions of unique TCRs from HLA-typed donors. General observations from the study: The study dropped some indistinguishable V segments, TRBV6-2 and TRBV6-3 among them. An observed cluster of highly shared sequence variants was recorded as a likely sequencing artifact.

This CDR3 comprises 15 residues. Germline CDR1 and CDR2: SGHTA and FQGTGA. V was trimmed by 2 bases and J by 1 base, leaving 11 bases between them. On this clone: The antigen remains undetermined.

Amplification used 60 Vbeta primers and 13 Jbeta primers. The protocol was immunoSEQ multiplex PCR, while the TCRdb copy is restricted to in-frame clones and leaves out a portion. The sample includes roughly 86,000 clones, approximately 60% of them seen just once. The chain uses TRBV7-3 and TRBJ2-5; D gene unclear. The sequence derives from a woman in her forties or fifties in good health and CMV-seropositive. What was sequenced was PBMCs. The CDR3 loop reads CASSLGHSGQETQYF. CDR3 in DNA: TGTGCCAGCAGCTTAGGTCACTCGGGCCAAGAGACCCAGTACTTC.